This T cell receptor beta chain was profiled in a study of radiation and T cells in renal cell carcinoma (dated by TCRdb to about 2020). With respect to the entire study: Samples came from a clinical trial, in which primary renal cell carcinomas received 15 Gy stereotactic body radiation therapy followed by nephrectomy 4 weeks later. In total, 53 samples underwent TCR beta sequencing: some 25 tumors plus 27 peripheral blood samples. Across all 53 samples, several million unique CDR3 nucleotide sequences encoding around 2.8 million unique CDR3 amino acid sequences were identified. Study-wide conclusions, independent of this receptor: Blood repertoire dynamics were not followed beyond 4 weeks after treatment. Effects of radiation dose or scheduling on the TCR repertoire could not be addressed with the single-armed trial design. Because no pretreatment tumor biopsies were available, whether clonotypes were present in the tumor at baseline could not be determined. Top tumor clonotypes rose in blood from baseline to 2 weeks post-radiation, then contracted by 4 weeks, suggesting transient expansion of tumor-resident clones.

Reading the germline V gene gives CDR1 SGHNT and CDR2 YENEEA. The cysteine opens and the phenylalanine closes a CDR3 of 16 amino acids. Only the CDR3 DNA stays, 48 bases, in frame from base 1. V is pruned by 5 bases and J by 7 bases, leaving 13 bases of the junction without a gene match. What this sample's time point label stands for: baseline pretreatment blood. Taken with the paper, the label for treatment or condition translates to: 15 Gy SBRT to primary tumor, nephrectomy 4 weeks later. Serial peripheral blood from radiation-treated patients was sampled at baseline, 2 weeks and 4 weeks after SBRT to track tumor-enriched clonotypes. Renal cell carcinoma with clear cell pathology was present in all patients. Genomic DNA for TCR sequencing was prepared using the QIAamp DNA Blood Mini Kit (Qiagen). The analyses included just those samples that passed every quality control check. TCR beta libraries were generated from genomic DNA with the immunoSEQ kit, following the manufacturer's recommendations. To prepare the libraries, a first multiplex PCR with proprietary primers was run, followed by a second PCR that added unique barcodes, and a bead cleanup was done after each round. Each sample batch included a kit-provided positive control reaction and a negative control reaction. The final libraries were assessed on an Agilent 4200 TapeStation D1000 ScreenTape, pooled by volume, and quantified by qPCR. Sequencing ran on an Illumina NextSeq500 with a MidOutput 150-cycle cartridge, using 156 Read1 and 15 Index1 cycles with kit custom primers. The pooled library was loaded at approximately 0.92 pM, and roughly 18% PhiX control was spiked in. The authors' pipeline ran thus. Vendor-processed data were analyzed in R, and a clonotype was defined as all T cells sharing the same CDR3 nucleotide sequence. In the clone abundance analyses, frequencies were normalized to the 10,000 most abundant clones in each sample. Before analysis, public T cell clones were removed, and these numbered fewer than five per sample on average. A difference in abundance of at least 32-fold between compartments was used to define tumor-enriched and baseline blood-enriched clonotypes. A beta-binomial differential abundance model was used to identify clonotypes that were expanded or contracted between blood time points. The Baroni-Urbani and Buser coefficient was used to measure tumor-blood repertoire similarity, and groups were compared with two-tailed Wilcoxon tests in R. TCRdb took over this immuneACCESS table, retaining in-frame rearrangements with V and J assigned. Such tables are incomplete; in checked studies, under half of the missing clones stem from an unresolved V gene, and the remainder is unexplained. V and J calls and clone size are as listed in that table; D and trimming were resolved from the DNA. The sample has approximately 45,000 clones on record, approximately 83% of them singletons. The ten most abundant clones make up roughly 30% of the sample.

About this clone: There is no known antigen for this receptor. Base quality data are lacking; no much larger clone is found one base away.

The sequencing here drew on blood, taken from a patient whose treatment included radiotherapy and nephrectomy. Rearrangement joined TRBV11-3 to TRBJ2-1, with 8 bases aligning to TRBD1. The receptor's source is a woman aged 70-85 years with renal cell carcinoma. The CDR3 region: CASSHHGDRGMNEQFF. The DNA sequence follows: TGTGCCAGCAGCCATCATGGAGACAGGGGAATGAATGAGCAGTTCTTC.